This TCR beta chain is drawn from a study of T cells in women clearing cervical HPV infection. In the study overall: Case blood was drawn a median approximately 150 days after lesion detection.

Remarks on this clone: The junction shows a germline mismatch at one end, possibly a read error.

immunoSEQ multiplex PCR used an average of roughly 1,300 ng genomic DNA. The data were produced by immunoSEQ multiplex PCR, yet TCRdb's version contains in-frame clones alone and is incomplete. The clone table shows tens of thousands of clones, with the ten largest holding approximately 1.3%. This sequence originates from a woman between 18 and 69 years old with a cervical HPV16 infection that either progressed to CIN3+ or cleared (not recorded which). The sequenced sample was blood buffy coat.

The CDR3: CASSQSIQGQGYAQYF. CDR3 DNA, as far as it was read: TGCGCCAGCAGCCAAAGTATTCAGGGACAGGGTTACGCG. This chain joins TRBV4-2 and TRBJ2-3, with 9 nucleotides matching TRBD1. The CDR3 is cut off 3 residues early in the read; its end comes from the germline J gene. The CDR3 loop spans 16 amino acids. Germline CDR1 is LGHNA and CDR2 is YNFKEQ.